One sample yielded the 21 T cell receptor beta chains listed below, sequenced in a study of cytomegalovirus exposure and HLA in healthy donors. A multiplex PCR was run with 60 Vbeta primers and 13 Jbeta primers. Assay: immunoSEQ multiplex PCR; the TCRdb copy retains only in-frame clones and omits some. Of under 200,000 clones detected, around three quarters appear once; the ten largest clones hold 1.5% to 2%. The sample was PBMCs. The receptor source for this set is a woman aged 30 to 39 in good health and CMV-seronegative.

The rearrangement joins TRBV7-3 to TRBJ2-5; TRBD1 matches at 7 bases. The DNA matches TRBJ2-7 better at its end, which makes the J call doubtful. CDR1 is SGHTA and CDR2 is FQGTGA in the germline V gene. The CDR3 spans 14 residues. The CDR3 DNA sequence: TGTGCCAGCAGCCCAGAGGGACAGAGTTACGAGCAGTACTTC. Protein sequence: CASSPEGQSYEQYF.

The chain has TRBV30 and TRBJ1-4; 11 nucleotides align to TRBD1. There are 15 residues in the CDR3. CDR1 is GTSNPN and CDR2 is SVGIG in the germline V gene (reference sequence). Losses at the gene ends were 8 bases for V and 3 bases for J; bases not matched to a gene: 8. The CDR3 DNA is TGTGCCGTGGAGGACAGGGGGCCCGCTAATGAAAAACTGTTTTTT. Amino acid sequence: CAVEDRGPANEKLFF.

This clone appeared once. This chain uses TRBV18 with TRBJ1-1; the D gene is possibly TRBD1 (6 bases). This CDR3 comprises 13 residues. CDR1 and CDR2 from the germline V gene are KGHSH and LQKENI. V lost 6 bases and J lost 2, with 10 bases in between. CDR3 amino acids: CASSSTGNTEAFF. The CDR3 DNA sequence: TGTGCCAGCTCTTCGACAGGTAACACTGAAGCTTTCTTT.

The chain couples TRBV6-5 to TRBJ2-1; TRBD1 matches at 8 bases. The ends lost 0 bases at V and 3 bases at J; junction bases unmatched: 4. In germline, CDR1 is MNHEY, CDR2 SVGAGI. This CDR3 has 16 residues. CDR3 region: CASSYSIGTGYNEQFF. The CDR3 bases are TGTGCCAGCAGTTACTCGATTGGGACAGGCTACAATGAGCAGTTCTTC.

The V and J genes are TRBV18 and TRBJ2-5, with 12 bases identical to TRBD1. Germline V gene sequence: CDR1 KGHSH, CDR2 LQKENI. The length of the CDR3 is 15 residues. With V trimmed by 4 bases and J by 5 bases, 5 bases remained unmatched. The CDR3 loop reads CASSLRDRGLETQYF. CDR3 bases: TGTGCCAGCTCACTCCGGGACAGGGGGCTTGAGACCCAGTACTTC.

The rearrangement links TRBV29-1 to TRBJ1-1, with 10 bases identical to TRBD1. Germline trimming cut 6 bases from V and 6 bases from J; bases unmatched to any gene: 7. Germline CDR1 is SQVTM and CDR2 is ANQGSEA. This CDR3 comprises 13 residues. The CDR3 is CSVRTGGSAEAFF. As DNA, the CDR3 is TGCAGCGTACGGACAGGGGGATCGGCTGAAGCTTTCTTT.

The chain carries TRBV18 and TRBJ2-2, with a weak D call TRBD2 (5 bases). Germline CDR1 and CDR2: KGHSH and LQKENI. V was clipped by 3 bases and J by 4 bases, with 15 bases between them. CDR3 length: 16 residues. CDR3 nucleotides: TGTGCCAGCTCACCTCCGAGCGGCGGTTCCACCGGGGAGCTGTTTTTT. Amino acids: CASSPPSGGSTGELFF.

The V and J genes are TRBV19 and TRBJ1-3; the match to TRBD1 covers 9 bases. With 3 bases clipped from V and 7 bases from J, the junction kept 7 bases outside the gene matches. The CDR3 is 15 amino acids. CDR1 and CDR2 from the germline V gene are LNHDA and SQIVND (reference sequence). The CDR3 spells CASSISDRGVNTIYF. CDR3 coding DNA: TGTGCCAGTAGTATCTCGGACAGGGGAGTTAACACCATATATTTT.

The CDR3 here is CASSLHRDRAGELFF. CDR3 DNA sequence: TGCGCCAGCAGCTTACACAGGGATCGAGCCGGGGAGCTGTTTTTT. The genes are TRBV5-1 and TRBJ2-2, with a weak D call TRBD1 (6 bases). The CDR3 has 15 residues. The V gene lost 2 bases and the J gene lost 6 bases, with 14 bases spanning the gap. In germline, CDR1 is SGHRS, CDR2 YFSETQ.

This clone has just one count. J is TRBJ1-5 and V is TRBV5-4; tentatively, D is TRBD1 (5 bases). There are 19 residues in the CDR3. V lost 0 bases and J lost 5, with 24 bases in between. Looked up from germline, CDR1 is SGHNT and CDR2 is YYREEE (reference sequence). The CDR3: CASSLGAPMGRGKYQPQHF. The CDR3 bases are TGTGCCAGCAGCTTGGGGGCCCCGATGGGGAGGGGAAAATATCAGCCCCAGCATTTT.

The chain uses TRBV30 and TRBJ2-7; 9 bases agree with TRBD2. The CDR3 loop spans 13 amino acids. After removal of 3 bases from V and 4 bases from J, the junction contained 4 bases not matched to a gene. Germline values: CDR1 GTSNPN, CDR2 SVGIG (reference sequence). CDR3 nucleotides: TGTGCCTGGAGGACTAGCGGAGAATACGAGCAGTACTTC. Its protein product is CAWRTSGEYEQYF.

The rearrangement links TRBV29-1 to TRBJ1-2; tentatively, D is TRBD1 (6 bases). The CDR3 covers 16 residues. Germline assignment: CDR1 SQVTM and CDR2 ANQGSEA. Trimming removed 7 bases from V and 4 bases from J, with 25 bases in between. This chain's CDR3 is CSAPGTSHAGGYGYTF. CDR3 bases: TGCAGCGCCCCCGGGACAAGCCACGCTGGGGGCTATGGCTACACCTTC.

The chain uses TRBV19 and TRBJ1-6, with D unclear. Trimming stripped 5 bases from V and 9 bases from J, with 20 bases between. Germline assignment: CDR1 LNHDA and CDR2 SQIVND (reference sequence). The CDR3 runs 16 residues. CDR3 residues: CASSYLGAGLASPLHF. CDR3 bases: TGTGCCAGTAGTTACCTGGGCGCAGGTTTGGCTTCACCCCTCCACTTT.

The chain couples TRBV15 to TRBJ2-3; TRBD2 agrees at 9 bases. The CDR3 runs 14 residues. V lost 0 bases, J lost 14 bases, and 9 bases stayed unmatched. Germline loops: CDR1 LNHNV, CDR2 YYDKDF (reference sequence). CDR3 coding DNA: TGTGCCACCAGCAGAGATAAAGGACTAGCGAGTCCGTATTTT. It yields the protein CATSRDKGLASPYF.

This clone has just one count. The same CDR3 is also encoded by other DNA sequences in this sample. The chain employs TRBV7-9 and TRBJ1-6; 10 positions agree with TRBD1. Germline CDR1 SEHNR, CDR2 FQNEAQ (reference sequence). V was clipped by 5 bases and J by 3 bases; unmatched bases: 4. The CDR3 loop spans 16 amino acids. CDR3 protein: CASSLGQGFYNSPLHF. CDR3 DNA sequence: TGTGCCAGCAGCCTGGGACAGGGGTTCTATAATTCACCCCTCCACTTT.

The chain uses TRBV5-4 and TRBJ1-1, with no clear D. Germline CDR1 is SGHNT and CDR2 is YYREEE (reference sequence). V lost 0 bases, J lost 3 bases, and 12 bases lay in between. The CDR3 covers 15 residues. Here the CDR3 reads CASSLVPFQDTEAFF. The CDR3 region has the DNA TGTGCCAGCAGCTTGGTCCCTTTTCAGGACACTGAAGCTTTCTTT.

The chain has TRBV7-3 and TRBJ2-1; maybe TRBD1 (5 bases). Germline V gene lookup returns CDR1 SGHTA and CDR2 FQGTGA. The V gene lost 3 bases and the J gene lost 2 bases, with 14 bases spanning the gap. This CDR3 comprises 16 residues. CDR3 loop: CASSFGHAVTYNEQFF. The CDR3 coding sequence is TGTGCCAGCAGCTTCGGACATGCGGTCACCTACAATGAGCAGTTCTTC.

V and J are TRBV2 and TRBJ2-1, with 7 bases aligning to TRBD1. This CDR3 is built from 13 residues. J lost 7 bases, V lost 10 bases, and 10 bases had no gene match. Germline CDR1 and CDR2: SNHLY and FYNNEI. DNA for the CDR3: TGTGCCAAAGGGACAGACCCAAGGAATGAGCAGTTCTTC. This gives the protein CAKGTDPRNEQFF.

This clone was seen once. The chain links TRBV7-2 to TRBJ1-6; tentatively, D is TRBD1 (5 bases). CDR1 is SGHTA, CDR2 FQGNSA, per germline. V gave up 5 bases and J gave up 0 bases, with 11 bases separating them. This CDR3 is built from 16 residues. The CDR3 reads CASSPTGPSYNSPLHF. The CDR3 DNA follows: TGTGCCAGCAGCCCAACAGGTCCCTCCTATAATTCACCCCTCCACTTT.

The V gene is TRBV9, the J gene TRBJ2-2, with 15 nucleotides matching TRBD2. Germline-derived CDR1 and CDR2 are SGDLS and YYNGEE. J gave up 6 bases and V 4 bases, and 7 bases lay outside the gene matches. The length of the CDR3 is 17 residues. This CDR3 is CASSPPGLAGGAGELFF. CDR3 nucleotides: TGTGCCAGCAGCCCCCCAGGACTAGCGGGGGGGGCCGGGGAGCTGTTTTTT.

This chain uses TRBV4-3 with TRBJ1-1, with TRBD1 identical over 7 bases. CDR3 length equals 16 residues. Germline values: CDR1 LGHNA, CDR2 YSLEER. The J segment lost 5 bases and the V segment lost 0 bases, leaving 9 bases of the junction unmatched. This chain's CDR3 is CASSQDADRDFTEAFF. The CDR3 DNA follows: TGCGCCAGCAGCCAAGACGCAGACAGGGATTTTACTGAAGCTTTCTTT.